This T cell receptor beta chain is drawn from a study of shared clonotypes between healthy human individuals. Study-level background: For every donor, three CD4 naive, three CD4 memory, two CD8 naive and one CD8 memory plates were used.

Details on this clone: Antigen specificity is unknown.

Generated by immunoSEQ multiplex PCR, the TCRdb table keeps only in-frame clones and is missing some. The sample records about 820,000 clones, 90% to 95% being singletons. The CDR3 covers 15 residues. From germline, CDR1 is ENHRY and CDR2 SYGVKD. With 4 bases removed from V and 5 bases from J, the gap between germline ends came to 12 bases. Selected positively for CCR7 and CD45RO-negative, naive CD8 cells excluded terminally differentiated effector memory CD45RA+ cells. Only Caucasian adults living in Nashville, Tennessee served as donors. Whole-study findings and limits: An effect of sequencing depth on clonotype sharing among donors was expected. Having only a few donors restricted how much genetic and exposure-history diversity was captured.

The chain couples TRBV10-3 to TRBJ1-6; D may be TRBD1 (6 bases). The sequence derives from a man younger than 45 in good health. The sequencing input was naive CD8+ T cells sorted from blood. CDR3 nucleotide sequence: TGTGCCATCAGTGGTGGGGGCCCACATAATTCACCCCTCCACTTT. It specifies CAISGGGPHNSPLHF.